One and the same sample provided the 27 T cell receptor beta chains below, sequenced in a study of response to subunit inactivated influenza vaccine. MiXCR was run by TCRdb on the RT-PCR reads, yielding one entry per CDR3 protein. The sample shows about 540,000 distinct CDR3 sequences, under 30% of them seen only once. The data also belong to a second study, concerning T cells expressing NK-cell markers. Per that study: 5'RACE template switching with UMIs produced the TCR beta cDNA.

This material consisted of CD4+ T cells sorted from PBMCs, taken about 12 days after vaccination. Receptor source: a man aged 50-59 years who received an inactivated influenza vaccine.

The rearrangement joins TRBV7-8 to TRBJ1-2, with D maybe TRBD1 (5 bases). Looked up from germline, CDR1 is SGHVS and CDR2 is FQNEAQ. The V end was cut by 3 bases, the J end by 5 bases, with 13 bases between. The CDR3 is made up of 14 amino acids. CDR3 bases: TGTGCCAGCAGCTTTGCCACAGGAGTTTATGGCTACACCTTC. Its translation: CASSFATGVYGYTF.

The chain joins TRBV7-3 to TRBJ1-1; tentatively, D is TRBD1 (6 bases). Per the germline V gene, CDR1 is SGHTA and CDR2 is FQGTGA. This CDR3 is 14 amino acids long. Trimming stripped 3 bases from V and 7 bases from J, with 15 bases between. The CDR3 reads CASSLGGDTYEAFF. DNA for the CDR3: TGTGCCAGCAGCTTGGGAGGGGACACCTATGAAGCTTTCTTT.

This clonotype was seen more than once but under ten times. This chain joins TRBV28 and TRBJ2-3; weak D call: TRBD1 (5 bases). From germline, CDR1 is MDHEN and CDR2 SYDVKM. V lost 10 bases and J 3 bases, leaving 8 bases between the germline ends. The CDR3 spans 11 residues. CDR3 amino acids: CATGLTDTQYF. In DNA form, the CDR3 reads TGTGCCACAGGGTTGACAGATACGCAGTATTTT.

This clonotype has only a few counts. The gene calls are TRBV10-3 and TRBJ2-2; D gene ambiguous. Trimming removed 8 bases from V and 8 bases from J, with 6 bases in between. This CDR3 has 10 amino acids. Per germline, CDR1 ENHRY and CDR2 SYGVKD. CDR3 coding DNA: TGTGCCATCGGTCAAGGGGAGCTGTTTTTT. Translation gives CAIGQGELFF.

The chain is built from TRBV5-1 and TRBJ1-2, with D unclear. Trimming took off 2 bases at V and 1 base at J, with 6 bases between the two ends. The CDR3 consists of 13 residues. Germline V gene lookup returns CDR1 SGHRS and CDR2 YFSETQ. The CDR3 DNA is TGCGCCAGCAGCTTCATGGATAACTATGGCTACACCTTC. Protein product: CASSFMDNYGYTF.

This clonotype was counted a single time. The V call is TRBV5-1, the J call TRBJ2-1, with 8 bases fitting TRBD1. The germline gives CDR1 SGHRS, CDR2 YFSETQ. The CDR3 is 13 residues long. V lost 7 bases and J lost 7; bases outside the gene matches: 7. The CDR3 protein is CASGQGAENEQFF. The CDR3 nucleotides are TGCGCCAGCGGGCAGGGGGCTGAAAATGAGCAGTTCTTC.

This clonotype was seen a few times. This chain connects TRBV20-1 to TRBJ1-1; D is perhaps TRBD1 (6 bases). With 3 bases removed from V and 5 bases from J, the gap between germline ends came to 13 bases. This CDR3 has 13 amino acids. In germline, CDR1 is DFQATT, CDR2 SNEGSKA (reference sequence). The CDR3 sequence is CSAREGGRTEAFF. The CDR3 bases are TGCAGTGCTAGGGAGGGGGGTAGGACTGAAGCTTTCTTT.

This clonotype was counted between two and nine times. J is TRBJ2-7 and V is TRBV12-3 or TRBV12-4; D possibly corresponds to TRBD2 (6 bases). The CDR3 sequence is 14 residues long. V was trimmed by 1 base and J by 6 bases, leaving 13 bases between them. CDR3: CASSLGASVGEQYF. CDR3 nucleotides: TGTGCCAGCAGTTTAGGGGCTAGCGTGGGCGAGCAGTACTTC.

This chain uses TRBV11-2 with TRBJ2-1; TRBD1 agrees at 11 bases. The J segment lost 8 bases and the V segment lost 4 bases, leaving 16 bases of the junction unmatched. The CDR3 extends over 18 amino acids. Germline values: CDR1 SGHAT, CDR2 FQNNGV. CDR3 loop: CASSSLYWTGGARDEQFF. In DNA form, the CDR3 reads TGTGCCAGCAGCTCCCTTTACTGGACAGGGGGCGCCCGGGATGAGCAGTTCTTC. Drawing the rest from reference TRBV11-2 and TRBJ2-1, the complete variable domain is EAGVAQSPRYKIIEKRQSVAFWCNPISGHATLYWYQQILGQGPKLLIQFQNNGVVDDSQLPKDRFSAERLKGVDSTLKIQPAKLEDSAVYLCASSSLYWTGGARDEQFFGPGTRLTVL.

The genes are TRBV20-1 and TRBJ1-5; D remains ambiguous. V gave up 3 bases and J gave up 4 bases, with 10 bases separating them. This CDR3 has 13 amino acids. Germline V gene data show CDR1 as DFQATT and CDR2 as SNEGSKA (reference sequence). CDR3 bases: TGCAGTGCTAGGGATGGTCTAAATCAGCCCCAGCATTTT. Its translation is CSARDGLNQPQHF.

The chain combines TRBV3-1 with TRBJ2-3; tentative D call: TRBD1 (6 bases). The CDR3 runs 13 residues. The V gene's germline CDR1 is LGHDT and CDR2 YNNKEL (reference sequence). Deletions cut 6 bases from V and 0 bases from J, with 7 bases between. The CDR3 reads CASRQGSTDTQYF. In DNA, the CDR3 is TGTGCCAGCAGACAGGGTAGCACAGATACGCAGTATTTT.

V gene TRBV6-1 combines with J gene TRBJ2-2, with TRBD2 matching 10 bases. Germline V gene lookup returns CDR1 MNHNS and CDR2 SASEGT. Trimming removed 6 bases from V and 2 bases from J; junction bases left unmatched: 6. The CDR3 length is 16 residues. The DNA for the CDR3 is TGTGCCAGCAGACCTAGCGGGGGAGATAACACCGGGGAGCTGTTTTTT. Protein product: CASRPSGGDNTGELFF.

The chain recombines TRBV20-1 with TRBJ1-5; TRBD1 might be the D (6 bases). Germline CDR1 DFQATT, CDR2 SNEGSKA (reference sequence). The CDR3 covers 14 residues. Trimming took 0 bases from V and 4 from J, leaving 10 bases between them. CDR3 coding DNA: TGCAGTGCTAGAGACCTACAGGGTAATCAGCCCCAGCATTTT. Translated, it gives CSARDLQGNQPQHF.

The V gene is TRBV5-5, the J gene TRBJ2-5; the D call may be TRBD1 or TRBD2 (5 bases each). The CDR3 contains 14 residues. V shed 0 bases and J shed 5 bases, with 11 bases lying between them. The V gene's germline CDR1 is SGHKS and CDR2 YYEKEE (reference sequence). For the CDR3, the DNA is TGTGCCAGCAGCTTGGCCTGGGGGTACGAGACCCAGTACTTC. It specifies CASSLAWGYETQYF.

The genes are TRBV20-1 and TRBJ2-5; 8 positions match TRBD1. Looked up from germline, CDR1 is DFQATT and CDR2 is SNEGSKA (reference sequence). CDR3 size: 15 residues. The V and J ends lost 6 bases and 4 bases, in that order; junction bases with no gene match: 13. This CDR3 is CSAPAWAGGRETQYF. The CDR3 DNA sequence: TGCAGTGCACCCGCCTGGGCAGGGGGCCGAGAGACCCAGTACTTC.

This clonotype has more than one count but fewer than ten. V and J are TRBV10-3 and TRBJ2-3; tentative D call: TRBD1 (6 bases). The CDR3 has 17 residues. Trimming pared 6 bases from V and 6 bases from J, leaving 25 bases between. Germline CDR1 is ENHRY and CDR2 is SYGVKD. The CDR3 DNA reads as TGTGCCATCAGGCCTGCCCGACAGGCCTCCCGTTACGATACGCAGTATTTT. Translation gives CAIRPARQASRYDTQYF.

V is TRBV6-1 and J is TRBJ1-3; D is uncertain. Germline V lookup: CDR1 MNHNS, CDR2 SASEGT. Trimming pared 6 bases from V and 0 bases from J, leaving 6 bases between. The CDR3 covers 13 residues. The CDR3 DNA reads as TGTGCCAGCAGCGACGACTCTGGAAACACCATATATTTT. Translated: CASSDDSGNTIYF.

Only a few counts were recorded for this clonotype. The junction departs from the called germline gene at one end, perhaps through a read error. The gene calls are TRBV2 and TRBJ2-7, with D possibly being TRBD1 or TRBD2 (5 bases each). The CDR3 is 15 residues long. Looked up from germline, CDR1 is SNHLY and CDR2 is FYNNEI. Written as DNA, the CDR3 is TGTGCCAGCAGGGAAGGGACGGCCCCTCAGGAAGAGCAGTACTTC. This encodes CASREGTAPQEEQYF.

The chain is built from TRBV12-3 or TRBV12-4 and TRBJ1-2; possible D gene TRBD1, 5 bases. This CDR3 comprises 13 residues. Trimming took 3 bases from V and 8 from J, leaving 13 bases between them. The CDR3 nucleotides read TGTGCCAGCAGTTTTGGGTGGGGGGACGGCTACACCTTC. It yields the protein CASSFGWGDGYTF.

The chain employs TRBV14 and TRBJ2-7; D is unclear. The germline CDR1 and CDR2 sequences are SGHDN and FVKESK. Trimming removed 1 base from V and 9 bases from J, with 10 bases in between. The CDR3 has 12 residues. Here the CDR3 reads CASSQGKGWQYF. CDR3 bases: TGTGCCAGCAGCCAAGGGAAGGGTTGGCAGTACTTC.

The CDR3 reads CASSLESSWSSYNEQFF. The DNA for the CDR3 is TGTGCCAGCAGCTTAGAATCATCCTGGAGCTCCTACAATGAGCAGTTCTTC. This chain connects TRBV11-1 to TRBJ2-1, with D uncertain. The CDR3 totals 17 residues. Germline CDR1 reads SGHAT; CDR2 reads FQDESV (reference sequence). Deletions cut 1 base from V and 0 bases from J, with 13 bases between. The whole variable domain, remainder taken from reference TRBV11-1 and TRBJ2-1, is EAEVAQSPRYKITEKSQAVAFWCDPISGHATLYWYRQILGQGPELLVQFQDESVVDDSQLPKDRFSAERLKGVDSTLKIQPAELGDSAMYLCASSLESSWSSYNEQFFGPGTRLTVL.

This chain joins TRBV7-2 and TRBJ1-1; D is undetermined. The V gene lost 3 bases and the J gene lost 10 bases, with 12 bases spanning the gap. This CDR3 comprises 12 residues. Germline lookup yields CDR1 SGHTA and CDR2 FQGNSA. The CDR3 loop reads CASSFSQSVAFF. CDR3 DNA sequence: TGTGCCAGCAGCTTTAGCCAGTCTGTAGCTTTCTTT.

The V gene is TRBV2, the J gene TRBJ1-5; D perhaps matches TRBD1 (5 bases). The CDR3 consists of 13 residues. CDR1 and CDR2 from the germline V gene are SNHLY and FYNNEI. Trimming removed 2 bases from V and 6 bases from J, with 8 bases in between. CDR3 DNA sequence: TGTGCCAGCAGTGAATCCGGGGCTCAGCCCCAGCATTTT. Protein sequence: CASSESGAQPQHF.

This clonotype occurred a few times. The chain recombines TRBV7-9 with TRBJ2-1; D gene ambiguous. V lost 5 bases, J lost 4 bases, and 12 bases lay in between. The CDR3 extends over 14 amino acids. Germline CDR1 is SEHNR and CDR2 is FQNEAQ (reference sequence). CDR3 nucleotides: TGTGCCAGCAGCCCTCGACGGAATTACAATGAGCAGTTCTTC. Amino acids: CASSPRRNYNEQFF.

V is TRBV27 and J is TRBJ2-1; 12 bases fit TRBD2. V shed 0 bases and J 2 bases; nucleotides not matched to a gene: 5. The CDR3 contains 18 residues. Germline assignment: CDR1 MNHEY and CDR2 SMNVEV (reference sequence). In nucleotides, the CDR3 is TGTGCCAGCAGTTTATCTCGTGGACTAGCGGGGCCCTACAATGAGCAGTTCTTC. Its protein product is CASSLSRGLAGPYNEQFF.

This clonotype occurred a few times. The gene calls are TRBV6-1 and TRBJ2-7, with 7 bases matching TRBD2. Germline V CDR1 and CDR2: MNHNS, SASEGT. Germline trimming cut 8 bases from V and 0 bases from J; bases unmatched to any gene: 7. The CDR3 is made up of 14 amino acids. CDR3 sequence reads: CASGGGPSSYEQYF. The CDR3 bases are TGTGCCAGCGGCGGGGGTCCGAGCTCCTACGAGCAGTACTTC.

This clonotype occurred many times. The chain recombines TRBV20-1 with TRBJ1-1; D unresolved. Trimming took off 5 bases at V and 0 bases at J, with 10 bases between the two ends. This CDR3 spans 13 amino acids. Germline V lookup: CDR1 DFQATT, CDR2 SNEGSKA (reference sequence). This CDR3 is CSAEDSMNTEAFF. CDR3 coding DNA: TGCAGTGCTGAGGACTCGATGAACACTGAAGCTTTCTTT.